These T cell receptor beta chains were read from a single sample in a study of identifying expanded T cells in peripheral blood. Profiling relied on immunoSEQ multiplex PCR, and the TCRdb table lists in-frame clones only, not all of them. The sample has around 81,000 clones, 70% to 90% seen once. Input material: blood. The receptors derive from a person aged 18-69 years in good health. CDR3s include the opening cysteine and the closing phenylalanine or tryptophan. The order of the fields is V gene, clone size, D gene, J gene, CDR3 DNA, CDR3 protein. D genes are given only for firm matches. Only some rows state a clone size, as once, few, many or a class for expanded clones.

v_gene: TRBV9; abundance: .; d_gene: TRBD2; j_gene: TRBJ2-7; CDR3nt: TGTGCCAGCAGCGTACTAGCGGGGCCCAACGAGCAGTACTTC; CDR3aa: CASSVLAGPNEQYF
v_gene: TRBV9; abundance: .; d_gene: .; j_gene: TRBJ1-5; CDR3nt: TGTGCCAGCAGCGTTTCAATCAATCAGCCCCAGCATTTT; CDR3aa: CASSVSINQPQHF
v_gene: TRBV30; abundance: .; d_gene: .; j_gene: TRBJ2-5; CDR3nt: TGTGCCTGGAGTGTAGGTGGACACCAAGAGACCCAGTACTTC; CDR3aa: CAWSVGGHQETQYF
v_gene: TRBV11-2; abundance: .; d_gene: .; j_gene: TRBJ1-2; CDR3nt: TGTGCCAGCGAGGCAGGGAATATCCGGATTAACTATGGCTACACCTTC; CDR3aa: CASEAGNIRINYGYTF
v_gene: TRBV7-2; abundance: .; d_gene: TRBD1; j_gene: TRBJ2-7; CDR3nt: TGTGCCAGCAGATCCGGGACAGCAAAATACGAGCAGTACTTC; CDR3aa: CASRSGTAKYEQYF
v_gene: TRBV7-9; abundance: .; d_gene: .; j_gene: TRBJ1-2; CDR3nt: TGTGCCAGCAGCTCCTCCCCGGGGGGCGGTGGGGACTATGGCTACACCTTC; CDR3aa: CASSSSPGGGGDYGYTF
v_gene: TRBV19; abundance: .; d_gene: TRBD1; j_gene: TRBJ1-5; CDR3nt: TGTGCCAGTAACCCGGGACAGATTTATAGCAATCAGCCCCAGCATTTT; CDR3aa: CASNPGQIYSNQPQHF
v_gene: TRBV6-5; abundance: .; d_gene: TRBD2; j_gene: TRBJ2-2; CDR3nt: TGTGCCACCCGACGGGGCGGGGGGGCCGTCGGGGAGCTGTTTTTT; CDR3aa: CATRRGGGAVGELFF
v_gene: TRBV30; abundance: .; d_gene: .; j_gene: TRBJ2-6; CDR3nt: TGTGCCTTACAAGGGCACTCTGGGGCCAACGTCCTGACTTTC; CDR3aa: CALQGHSGANVLTF
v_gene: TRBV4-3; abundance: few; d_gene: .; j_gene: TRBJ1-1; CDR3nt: TGCGCCAGCAGCCAAGATGTGGGTGAACGTGAAGCTTTCTTT; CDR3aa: CASSQDVGEREAFF
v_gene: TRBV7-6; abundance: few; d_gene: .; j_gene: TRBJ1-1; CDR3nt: TGTGCCAGCAGCTCACAGGGAAACACTGAAGCTTTCTTT; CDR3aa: CASSSQGNTEAFF
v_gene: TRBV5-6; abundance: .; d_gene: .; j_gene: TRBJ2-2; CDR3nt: TGTGCCAGCAACGCTGGACAGTCAGTCGGACGGGGGGAGCTGTTTTTT; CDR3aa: CASNAGQSVGRGELFF
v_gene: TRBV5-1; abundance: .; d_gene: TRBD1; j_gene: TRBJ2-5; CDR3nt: TGCGCCAGCAGCTTGGAGAGGACTACAGGGGGAGAGACCCAGTACTTC; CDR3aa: CASSLERTTGGETQYF
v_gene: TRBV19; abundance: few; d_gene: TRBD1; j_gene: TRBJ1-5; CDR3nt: TGTGCCAGTAGAGGACAGGGGGGTCAGCCCCAGCATTTT; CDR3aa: CASRGQGGQPQHF
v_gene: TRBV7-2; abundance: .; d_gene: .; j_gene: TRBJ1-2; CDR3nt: TGTGCCAGCAGCTCGGGAGGGGTCTGGGGCTACACCTTC; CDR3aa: CASSSGGVWGYTF
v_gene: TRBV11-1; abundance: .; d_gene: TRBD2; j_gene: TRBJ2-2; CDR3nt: TGTGCCAGCAGCCGGGACTACTACACCGGGGAGCTGTTTTTT; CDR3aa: CASSRDYYTGELFF
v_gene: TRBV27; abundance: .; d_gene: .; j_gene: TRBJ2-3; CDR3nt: TGTGCCAGCAGGGAAAATACCGCAGATACGCAGTATTTT; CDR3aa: CASRENTADTQYF
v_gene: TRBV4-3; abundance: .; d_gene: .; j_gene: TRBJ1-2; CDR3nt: TGCGCCAGCAGCCAAGGCGGTAGCTATGGCTACACCTTC; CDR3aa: CASSQGGSYGYTF
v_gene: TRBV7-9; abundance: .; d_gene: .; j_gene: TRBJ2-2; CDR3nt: TGTGCCACCTCGGGGCTGACAGGGAGGGCCGGGGAGCTGTTTTTT; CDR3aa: CATSGLTGRAGELFF